This note documents a single T cell receptor beta chain sequence. These data are taken from a study of blood T cell repertoires in COVID-19. Study-wide background: Samples came from the United States, Italy and Spain, spanning acute and convalescent COVID-19. In each case, the material was cDNA or gDNA derived from T cells, B-cell-depleted T cells, or PBMCs.

Looked up from germline, CDR1 is SGHNT and CDR2 is YENEEA. The CDR3 totals 15 residues. Trimming took 5 bases from V and 0 from J, leaving 14 bases between them. Sequenced by immunoSEQ multiplex PCR; TCRdb stores in-frame clones only, minus some. The sample records a few hundred thousand clones, over 65% being singletons. Specimen: peripheral blood. The chain joins TRBV11-3 to TRBJ2-7; D might be TRBD1 (6 bases). The clonotype was recovered from a man between 60 and 75 years old who had recovered from COVID-19. CDR3 in DNA: TGTGCCAGCAGCCATAGGGACAAGAGCTCCTACGAGCAGTACTTC. Protein product: CASSHRDKSSYEQYF.